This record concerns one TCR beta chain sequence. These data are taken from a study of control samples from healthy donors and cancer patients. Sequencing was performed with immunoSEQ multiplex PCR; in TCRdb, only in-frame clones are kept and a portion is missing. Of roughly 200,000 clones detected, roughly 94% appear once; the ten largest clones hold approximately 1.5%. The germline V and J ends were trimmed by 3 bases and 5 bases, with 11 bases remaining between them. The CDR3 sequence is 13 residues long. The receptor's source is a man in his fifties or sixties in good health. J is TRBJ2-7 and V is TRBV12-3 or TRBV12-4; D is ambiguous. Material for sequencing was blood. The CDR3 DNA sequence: TGTGCCAGCAGTTTGAGAGTTTGGAACGAGCAGTACTTC. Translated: CASSLRVWNEQYF.